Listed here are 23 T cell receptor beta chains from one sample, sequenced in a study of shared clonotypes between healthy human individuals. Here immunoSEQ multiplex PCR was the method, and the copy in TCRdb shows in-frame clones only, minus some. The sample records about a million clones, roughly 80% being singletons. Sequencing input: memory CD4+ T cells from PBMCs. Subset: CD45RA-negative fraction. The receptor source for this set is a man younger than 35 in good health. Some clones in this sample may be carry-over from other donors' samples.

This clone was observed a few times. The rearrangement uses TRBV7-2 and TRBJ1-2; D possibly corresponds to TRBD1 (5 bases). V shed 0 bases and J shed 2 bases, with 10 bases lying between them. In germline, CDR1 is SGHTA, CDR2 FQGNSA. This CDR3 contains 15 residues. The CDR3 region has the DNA TGTGCCAGCAGCTTAGCGGTGGGGGGGAACTATGGCTACACCTTC. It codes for CASSLAVGGNYGYTF. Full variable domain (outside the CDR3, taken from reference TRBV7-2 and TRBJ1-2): GAGVSQSPSNKVTEKGKDVELRCDPISGHTALYWYRQSLGQGLEFLIYFQGNSAPDKSGLPSDRFSAERTGGSVSTLTIQRTQQEDSAVYLCASSLAVGGNYGYTFGSGTRLTVV.

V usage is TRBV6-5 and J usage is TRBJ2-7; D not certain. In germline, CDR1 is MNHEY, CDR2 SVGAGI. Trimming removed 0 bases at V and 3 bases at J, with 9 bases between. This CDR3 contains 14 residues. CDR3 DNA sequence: TGTGCCAGCAGTTACTCGGGGTTCGGCTACGAGCAGTACTTC. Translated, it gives CASSYSGFGYEQYF.

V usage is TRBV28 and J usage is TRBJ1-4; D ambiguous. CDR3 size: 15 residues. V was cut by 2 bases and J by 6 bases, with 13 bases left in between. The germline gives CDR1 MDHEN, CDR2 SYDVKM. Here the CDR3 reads CASSLITVLDEKLFF. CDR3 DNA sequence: TGTGCCAGCAGTTTAATCACAGTCCTGGATGAAAAACTGTTTTTT.

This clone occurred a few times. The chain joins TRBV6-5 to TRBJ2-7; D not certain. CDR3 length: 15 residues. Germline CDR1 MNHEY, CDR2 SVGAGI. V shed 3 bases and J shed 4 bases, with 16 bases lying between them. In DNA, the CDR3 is TGTGCCAGCAGTTATAGGTCTTCGTCAGGTTACGAGCAGTACTTC. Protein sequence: CASSYRSSSGYEQYF.

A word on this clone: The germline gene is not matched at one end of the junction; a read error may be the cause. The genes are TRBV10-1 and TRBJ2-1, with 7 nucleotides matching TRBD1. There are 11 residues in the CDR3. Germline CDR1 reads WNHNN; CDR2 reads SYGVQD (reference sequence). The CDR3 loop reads CASSRLRGTVF. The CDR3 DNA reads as TGCGCCAGCAGTCGACTGAGGGGGACAGTCTTC.

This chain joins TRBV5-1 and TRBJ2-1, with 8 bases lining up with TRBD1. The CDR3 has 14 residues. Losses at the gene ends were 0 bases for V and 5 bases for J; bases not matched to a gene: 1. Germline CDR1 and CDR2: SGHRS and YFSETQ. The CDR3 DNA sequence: TGCGCCAGCAGCTTGGGACAGGGGAACAATGAGCAGTTCTTC. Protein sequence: CASSLGQGNNEQFF.

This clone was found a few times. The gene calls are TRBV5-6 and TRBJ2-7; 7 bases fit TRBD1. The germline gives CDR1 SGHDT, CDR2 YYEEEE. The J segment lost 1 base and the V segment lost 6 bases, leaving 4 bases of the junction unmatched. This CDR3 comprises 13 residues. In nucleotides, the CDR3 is TGTGCCAGCACCGTGGACAGGTCCTACGAGCAGTACTTC. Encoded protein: CASTVDRSYEQYF.

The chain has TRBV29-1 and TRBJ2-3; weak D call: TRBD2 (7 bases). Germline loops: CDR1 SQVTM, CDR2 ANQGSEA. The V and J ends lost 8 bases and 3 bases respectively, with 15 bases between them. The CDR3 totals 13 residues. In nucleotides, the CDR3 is TGCAGCTTATTACAGGGAGGGACAGATACGCAGTATTTT. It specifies CSLLQGGTDTQYF.

The CDR3 DNA reads TGTGCCAGCAGCCCCCTCCGGGACAGGGGACTCGAGCAGTACTTC. Translating gives CASSPLRDRGLEQYF. The chain is built from TRBV2 and TRBJ2-7; 10 bases are a match to TRBD1. Germline V gene sequence: CDR1 SNHLY, CDR2 FYNNEI. The CDR3 contains 15 residues. The V gene end was trimmed by 6 bases and the J gene end by 6 bases; junction bases not matched to a gene: 11.

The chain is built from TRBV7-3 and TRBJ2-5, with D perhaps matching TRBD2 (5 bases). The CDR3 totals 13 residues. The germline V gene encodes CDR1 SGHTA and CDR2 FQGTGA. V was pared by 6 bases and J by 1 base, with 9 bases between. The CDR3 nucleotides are TGTGCCAGCAGTCGGAGGCCCCAAGAGACCCAGTACTTC. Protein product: CASSRRPQETQYF.

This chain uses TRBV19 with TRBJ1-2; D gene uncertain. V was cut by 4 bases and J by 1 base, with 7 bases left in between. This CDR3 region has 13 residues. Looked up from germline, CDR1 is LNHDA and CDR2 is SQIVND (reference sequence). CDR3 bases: TGTGCCAGTAGTAACCGGCTTAACTATGGCTACACCTTC. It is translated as CASSNRLNYGYTF. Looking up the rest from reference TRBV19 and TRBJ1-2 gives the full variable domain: DGGITQSPKYLFRKEGQNVTLSCEQNLNHDAMYWYRQDPGQGLRLIYYSQIVNDFQKGDIAEGYSVSREKKESFPLTVTSAQKNPTAFYLCASSNRLNYGYTFGSGTRLTVV.

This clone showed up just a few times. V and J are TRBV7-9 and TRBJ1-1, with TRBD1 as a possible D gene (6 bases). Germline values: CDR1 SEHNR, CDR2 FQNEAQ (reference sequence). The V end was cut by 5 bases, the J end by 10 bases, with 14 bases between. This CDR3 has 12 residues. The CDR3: CASSRGSGVAFF. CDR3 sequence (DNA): TGTGCCAGCAGCAGAGGCTCAGGGGTAGCTTTCTTT.

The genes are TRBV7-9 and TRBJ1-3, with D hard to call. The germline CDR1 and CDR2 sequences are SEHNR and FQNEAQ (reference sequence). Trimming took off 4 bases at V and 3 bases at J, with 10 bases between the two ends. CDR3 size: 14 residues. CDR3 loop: CASSSRTGGNTIYF. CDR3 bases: TGTGCCAGCAGCTCTCGGACGGGTGGAAACACCATATATTTT.

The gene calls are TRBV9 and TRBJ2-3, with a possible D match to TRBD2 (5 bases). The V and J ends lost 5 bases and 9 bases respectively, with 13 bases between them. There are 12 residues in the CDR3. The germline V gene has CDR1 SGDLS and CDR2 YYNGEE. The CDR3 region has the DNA TGTGCCAGCAGTGACGGGGAGATCACGCAGTATTTT. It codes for CASSDGEITQYF.

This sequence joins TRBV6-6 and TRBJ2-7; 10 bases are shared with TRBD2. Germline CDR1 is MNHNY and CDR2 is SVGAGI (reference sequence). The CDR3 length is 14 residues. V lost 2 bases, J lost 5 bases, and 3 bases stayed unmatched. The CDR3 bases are TGTGCCAGCAGTTACGGAGCGGGAGGGAACGAGCAGTACTTC. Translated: CASSYGAGGNEQYF.

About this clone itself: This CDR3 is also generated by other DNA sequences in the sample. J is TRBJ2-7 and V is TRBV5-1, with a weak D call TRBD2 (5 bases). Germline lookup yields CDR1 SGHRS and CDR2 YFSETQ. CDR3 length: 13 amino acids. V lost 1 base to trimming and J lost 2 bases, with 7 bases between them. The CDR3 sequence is CASSLTSTYEQYF. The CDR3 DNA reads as TGCGCCAGCAGCTTGACTAGTACCTACGAGCAGTACTTC. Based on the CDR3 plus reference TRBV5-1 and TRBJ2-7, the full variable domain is KAGVTQTPRYLIKTRGQQVTLSCSPISGHRSVSWYQQTPGQGLQFLFEYFSETQRNKGNFPGRFSGRQFSNSRSEMNVSTLELGDSALYLCASSLTSTYEQYFGPGTRLTVT.

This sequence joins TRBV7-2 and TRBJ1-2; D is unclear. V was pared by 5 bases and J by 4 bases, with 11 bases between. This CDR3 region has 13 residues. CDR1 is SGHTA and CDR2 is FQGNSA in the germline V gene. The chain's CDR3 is CASSPSRGYGYTF. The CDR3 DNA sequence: TGTGCCAGCAGCCCCTCCCGTGGCTATGGCTACACCTTC.

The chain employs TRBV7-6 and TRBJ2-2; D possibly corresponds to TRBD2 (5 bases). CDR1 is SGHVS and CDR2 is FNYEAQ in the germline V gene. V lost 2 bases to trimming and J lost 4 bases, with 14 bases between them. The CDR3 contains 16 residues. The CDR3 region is CASSLFSGKGTGELFF. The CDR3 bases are TGTGCCAGCAGCTTATTCTCGGGAAAGGGCACCGGGGAGCTGTTTTTT.

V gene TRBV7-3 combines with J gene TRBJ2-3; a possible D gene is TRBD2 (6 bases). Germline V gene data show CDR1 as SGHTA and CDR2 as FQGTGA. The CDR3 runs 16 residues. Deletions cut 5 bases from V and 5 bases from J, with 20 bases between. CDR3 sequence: CASSLGSSRDLDTQYF. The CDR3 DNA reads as TGTGCCAGCAGCCTCGGGAGTAGCCGGGACTTAGATACGCAGTATTTT.

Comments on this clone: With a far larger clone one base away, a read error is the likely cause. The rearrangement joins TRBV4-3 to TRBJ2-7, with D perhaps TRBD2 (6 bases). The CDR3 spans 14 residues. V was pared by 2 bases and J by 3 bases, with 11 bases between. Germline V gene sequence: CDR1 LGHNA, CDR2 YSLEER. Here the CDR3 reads CASSQFAGHYEQYF. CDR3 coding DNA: TGCGCCAGCAGCCAATTTGCGGGGCACTACGAGCAGTACTTC.

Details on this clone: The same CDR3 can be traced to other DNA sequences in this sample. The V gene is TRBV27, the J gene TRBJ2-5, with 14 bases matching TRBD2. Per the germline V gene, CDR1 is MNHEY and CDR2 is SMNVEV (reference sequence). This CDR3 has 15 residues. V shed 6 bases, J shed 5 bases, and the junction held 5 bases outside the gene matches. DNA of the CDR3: TGTGCCAGCAGCCTGGGACTAGCGGGAGTTGAGACCCAGTACTTC. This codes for CASSLGLAGVETQYF.

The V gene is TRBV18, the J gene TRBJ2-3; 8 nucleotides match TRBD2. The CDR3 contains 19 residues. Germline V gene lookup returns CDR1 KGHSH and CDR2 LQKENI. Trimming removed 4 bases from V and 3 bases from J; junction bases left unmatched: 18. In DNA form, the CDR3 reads TGTGCCAGCTCACTGCTCCCCTCGGGACTAGAGGGAGGTACAGATACGCAGTATTTT. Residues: CASSLLPSGLEGGTDTQYF.

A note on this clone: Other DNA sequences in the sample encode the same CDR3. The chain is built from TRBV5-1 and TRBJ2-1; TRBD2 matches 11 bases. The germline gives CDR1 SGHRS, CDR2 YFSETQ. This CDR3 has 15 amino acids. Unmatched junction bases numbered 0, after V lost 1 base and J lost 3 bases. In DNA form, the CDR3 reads TGCGCCAGCAGCTTGACTAGCGGGAGCTACAATGAGCAGTTCTTC. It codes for CASSLTSGSYNEQFF. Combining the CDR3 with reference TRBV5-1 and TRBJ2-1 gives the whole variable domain KAGVTQTPRYLIKTRGQQVTLSCSPISGHRSVSWYQQTPGQGLQFLFEYFSETQRNKGNFPGRFSGRQFSNSRSEMNVSTLELGDSALYLCASSLTSGSYNEQFFGPGTRLTVL.